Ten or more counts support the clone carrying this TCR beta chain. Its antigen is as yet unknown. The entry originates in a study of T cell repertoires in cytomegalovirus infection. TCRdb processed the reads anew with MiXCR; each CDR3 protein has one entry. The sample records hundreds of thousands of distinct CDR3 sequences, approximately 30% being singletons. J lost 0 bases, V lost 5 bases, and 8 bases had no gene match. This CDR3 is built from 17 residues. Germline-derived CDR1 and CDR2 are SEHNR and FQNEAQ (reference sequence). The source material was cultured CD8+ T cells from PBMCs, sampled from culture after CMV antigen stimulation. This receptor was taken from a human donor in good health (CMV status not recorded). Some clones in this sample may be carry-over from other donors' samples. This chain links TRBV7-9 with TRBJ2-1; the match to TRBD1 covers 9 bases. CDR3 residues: CASSARLGQGSYNEQFF. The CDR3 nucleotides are TGTGCCAGCAGCGCGCGGCTGGGACAGGGCTCCTACAATGAGCAGTTCTTC.